The clone carrying this TCR beta chain was detected many times. Its antigen is unknown. The study excluded patients with uncontrolled infection, other autoimmune disease, pregnancy or lactation. The diagnostic basis comprised clinical symptoms, serum thyroxine and TRAb, thyroid ultrasound and orbital computed tomography. The data belong to a study of T cells in Graves' hyperthyroidism and ophthalmopathy. Amplification of TCR beta CDR3 regions was performed using RNA transcripts as template. During a first-round RT-PCR of the TCR CDR3, the HTBI primer set was used. TCRdb ran MiXCR on the multiplex PCR reads and lists one entry per CDR3 protein. The sample holds approximately 740,000 distinct CDR3 sequences, around 15% seen once. Study-level findings and limits: Expanded thyroid clonotypes (above 0.001) were mostly also found in blood.

CDR3 size: 16 residues. V was trimmed by 5 bases and J by 2 bases, leaving 19 bases between them. Germline lookup yields CDR1 MGHRA and CDR2 YSYEKL. Sequenced material: blood. The rearrangement joins TRBV4-1 to TRBJ2-7, with a possible D match to TRBD2 (5 bases). The receptor was derived from a woman aged 18-35 years with Graves' hyperthyroidism. The CDR3 region is CASSNQLGSEAYEQYF. CDR3 in DNA: TGCGCCAGCAGCAACCAATTAGGGAGCGAAGCCTACGAGCAGTACTTC.